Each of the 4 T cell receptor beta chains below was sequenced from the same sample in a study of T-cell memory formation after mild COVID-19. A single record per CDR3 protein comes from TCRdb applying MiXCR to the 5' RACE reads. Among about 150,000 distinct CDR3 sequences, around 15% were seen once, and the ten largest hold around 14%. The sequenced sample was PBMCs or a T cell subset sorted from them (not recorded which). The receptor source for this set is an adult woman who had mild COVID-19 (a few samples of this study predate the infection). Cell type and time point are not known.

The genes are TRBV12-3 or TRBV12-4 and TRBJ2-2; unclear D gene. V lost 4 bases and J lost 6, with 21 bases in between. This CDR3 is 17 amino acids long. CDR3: CASSSTGPRVEAGELFF. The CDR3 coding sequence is TGTGCCAGCAGTTCTACCGGGCCACGGGTTGAAGCCGGGGAGCTGTTTTTT.

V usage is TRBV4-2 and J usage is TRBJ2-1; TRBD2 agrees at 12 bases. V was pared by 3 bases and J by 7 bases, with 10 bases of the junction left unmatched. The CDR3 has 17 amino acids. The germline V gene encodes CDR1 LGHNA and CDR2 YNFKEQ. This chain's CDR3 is CASSQGTSGGPGNEQFF. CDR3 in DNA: TGTGCCAGCAGCCAGGGCACTAGCGGGGGGCCGGGGAATGAGCAGTTCTTC.

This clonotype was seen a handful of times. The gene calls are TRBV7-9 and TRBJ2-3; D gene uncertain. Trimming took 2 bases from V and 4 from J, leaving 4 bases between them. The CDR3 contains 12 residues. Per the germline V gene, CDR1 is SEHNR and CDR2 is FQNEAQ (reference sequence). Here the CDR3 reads CASSLWPDTQYF. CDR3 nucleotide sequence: TGTGCCAGCAGCTTATGGCCAGATACGCAGTATTTT.

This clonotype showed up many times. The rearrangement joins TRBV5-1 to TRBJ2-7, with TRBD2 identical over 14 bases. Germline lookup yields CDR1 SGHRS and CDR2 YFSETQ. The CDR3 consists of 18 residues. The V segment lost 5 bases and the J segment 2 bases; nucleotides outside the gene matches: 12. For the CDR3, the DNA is TGCGCCAGCAGTCCCGGACTAGCGGGAGGCATTGGCCCCTACGAGCAGTACTTC. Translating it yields CASSPGLAGGIGPYEQYF.